This is a list of T cell receptor beta chains from one sample in a study of a mutant IDH1 vaccine in newly diagnosed glioma. The repertoire was sequenced with immunoSEQ multiplex PCR; TCRdb's copy has only in-frame clones and lacks some. The table records approximately 16,000 clones, 95% to 96% of them present only once. The sequenced sample was peripheral blood mononuclear cells (PBMCs), obtained from a glioma patient treated with radiotherapy, temozolomide or both. The receptors originated from a young woman with glioma. Some clones in this sample may be carry-over from other donors' samples. Each CDR3 is given with its conserved first and last residue. D genes are given only for firm matches. Size is omitted from some rows. Given values are once, few, many or a class for expanded clones.

v_gene,d_gene,abundance,j_gene,CDR3nt,CDR3aa
TRBV6-6,TRBD2,-,TRBJ2-7,TGTGCCAGCGGGACTAGCGCTCAAGGCTACGAGCAGTACTTC,CASGTSAQGYEQYF
TRBV4-1,TRBD2,once,TRBJ2-7,TGCGCCAGCAGCCAAGGAAGCGGGAACGAGCAGTACTTC,CASSQGSGNEQYF
TRBV28,-,-,TRBJ2-3,TGTGCCAGCAGCACAACAGGGTACACAGATACGCAGTATTTT,CASSTTGYTDTQYF
TRBV15,TRBD1,-,TRBJ1-1,TGTGCCACCAGCCGAGAGACAGGGTTGAACACTGAAGCTTTCTTT,CATSRETGLNTEAFF
TRBV19,-,-,TRBJ2-1,TGTGCCACACAATTTCGGGGAGACTACAATGAGCAGTTCTTC,CATQFRGDYNEQFF
TRBV10-3,-,-,TRBJ1-1,TGTGCCATCAGTTGGGGGGGGAGCATGAACACTGAAGCTTTCTTT,CAISWGGSMNTEAFF
TRBV7-8,-,-,TRBJ1-6,TGTGCCAGCAGCCACCCTAATTCACCCCTCCACTTT,CASSHPNSPLHF
TRBV2,TRBD2,once,TRBJ2-7,TGTGCCAGCAGTGAAGGGACTAGCGGATCCTACGAGCAGTACTTC,CASSEGTSGSYEQYF
TRBV29-1,-,-,TRBJ2-7,TGCAGCGTTGAGGACAGTGCCTACGAGCAGTACTTC,CSVEDSAYEQYF
TRBV7-9,-,-,TRBJ2-7,TGTGCCAGCAGGCGGGGAGGGGGCGACGAGCAGTACTTC,CASRRGGGDEQYF
TRBV5-6,-,-,TRBJ1-3,TGTGCCAGCAGCTTGACGCTGCTCTCTGGAAACACCATATATTTT,CASSLTLLSGNTIYF